The 6 T cell receptor beta chains reported below all come from one sample, sequenced in a study of PD-L1 blockade in urothelial cancer. Method: immunoSEQ multiplex PCR; TCRdb's copy keeps in-frame clones and lacks some. The sample consists of tens of thousands of clones, 90% to 95% of them appearing once. The input for sequencing was PBMCs, taken around atezolizumab (anti-PD-L1) treatment. The origin of the receptors is a man between 60 and 75 years old with urothelial cancer.

This chain joins TRBV7-3 and TRBJ2-3; 9 bases are a match to TRBD2. CDR3 length equals 15 residues. Per germline, CDR1 SGHTA and CDR2 FQGTGA. V was clipped by 5 bases and J by 1 base; unmatched bases: 4. The CDR3 region has the DNA TGTGCCAGCAGCCCTCTAGCGGGACGCACAGATACGCAGTATTTT. Translating it yields CASSPLAGRTDTQYF.

This sequence joins TRBV6-1 and TRBJ1-5; D is unresolved. Trimming pared 1 base from V and 1 base from J, leaving 8 bases between. Germline values: CDR1 MNHNS, CDR2 SASEGT. The CDR3 is 15 residues long. CDR3 DNA sequence: TGTGCCAGCAGTGAAGGCCACGGGAGCAATCAGCCCCAGCATTTT. Amino acids: CASSEGHGSNQPQHF.

The CDR3 sequence is CASSLGSSANTGELFF. The CDR3 nucleotides are TGTGCCAGCAGCTTAGGGTCAAGCGCGAACACCGGGGAGCTGTTTTTT. The chain combines TRBV7-9 with TRBJ2-2, with unresolved D. From germline, CDR1 is SEHNR and CDR2 FQNEAQ (reference sequence). V shed 1 base and J shed 0 bases, with 9 bases lying between them. The CDR3 consists of 16 residues.

This chain links TRBV5-6 with TRBJ2-2; possible D gene TRBD1, 7 bases. Between the trimmed V and J ends, which lost 4 bases and 6 bases, there was a span of 19 bases. The CDR3 spans 16 residues. Germline lookup yields CDR1 SGHDT and CDR2 YYEEEE. The CDR3 region is CASSLFSGGGPGELFF. The DNA for the CDR3 is TGTGCCAGCAGCCTCTTTAGCGGAGGGGGCCCCGGGGAGCTGTTTTTT.

The chain joins TRBV5-1 to TRBJ2-7; 8 nucleotides match TRBD2. The V segment lost 0 bases and the J segment 2 bases; nucleotides outside the gene matches: 4. Germline-derived CDR1 and CDR2 are SGHRS and YFSETQ. This CDR3 is built from 15 residues. The CDR3 nucleotides read TGCGCCAGCAGCTTGGATGCGGGAGGCGCCTACGAGCAGTACTTC. Translated, it gives CASSLDAGGAYEQYF.

The chain joins TRBV6-1 to TRBJ1-6; 9 nucleotides agree with TRBD1. The V gene end was trimmed by 2 bases and the J gene end by 7 bases; junction bases not matched to a gene: 3. The CDR3 contains 15 residues. CDR1 is MNHNS, CDR2 SASEGT, per germline. The CDR3, as DNA: TGTGCCAGCAGTGAATCGACAGGGGGAAATTCACCCCTCCACTTT. Residues: CASSESTGGNSPLHF.